This T cell receptor beta chain was found in a study of beta chain features in type 1 diabetes. Study-wide background: Patients did not differ from healthy donors in age, gender or cell yield.

Via the markers CD45RO/CCR7/CD25/CD127/CD95/CD27, stem cell-like memory, regulatory, central memory and naive CD4+ cells were sorted. Study-wide points: Among type 1 diabetes patients, VDJ junctions had fewer insertions and more deletions. The naive, central memory and Treg TCRB repertoires looked more alike in patients than they did in healthy donors. In all four CD4+ subsets, TCRB CDR3 length was significantly, moderately reduced in type 1 diabetes.

Concerning this clone: The antigen is undetermined.

The germline V gene has CDR1 SGHTA and CDR2 FQGNSA. The CDR3 is made up of 16 amino acids. The ends were cut back, 8 bases at V and 0 bases at J, with 19 bases in the middle. Expressed TCRB transcripts were sequenced, since all the RNA that had been isolated was reverse transcribed. Profiling relied on immunoSEQ multiplex PCR, and the TCRdb table lists in-frame clones only, not all of them. The sample yields approximately 140,000 clones, 7% to 10% seen once. The sequence was collected from a young man with type 1 diabetes. Material: central memory CD4+ T cells from blood. The rearrangement uses TRBV7-2 and TRBJ1-1, with a tentative D call TRBD1 (5 bases). CDR3 loop: CASASGGGRMNTEAFF. Written as DNA, the CDR3 is TGTGCCAGCGCCTCGGGGGGGGGTAGGATGAACACTGAAGCTTTCTTT.